This TCR beta chain was obtained from a study of T cells in Graves' hyperthyroidism and ophthalmopathy. The overall study: Specimen type is peripheral blood, collected at initial diagnosis prior to any treatment.

The V and J ends lost 4 bases and 0 bases, in that order; junction bases with no gene match: 6. The CDR3 has 16 amino acids. CDR1 and CDR2 (germline): MDHEN, SYDVKM. There are many counts of this clonotype. The CDR3 regions of TCR beta were amplified from RNA transcripts. The TCR CDR3 was amplified in a first-round RT-PCR using the HTBI primer set. From the multiplex PCR reads, TCRdb called clonotypes with MiXCR, one entry per CDR3 protein. The repertoire holds about 400,000 distinct CDR3 sequences, with more than 12% as singletons. This chain uses TRBV28 with TRBJ2-1, with TRBD2 identical over 7 bases. Sequencing used blood. The sequence came from a woman aged 25 to 39 with Graves' hyperthyroidism. Here the CDR3 reads CASSSERESSYNEQFF. The CDR3 coding sequence is TGTGCCAGCAGTTCCGAGCGGGAAAGCTCCTACAATGAGCAGTTCTTC.